Described below is a single T cell receptor beta chain sequence and its context. This clone was recorded once. The antigen it binds to is not known. Base qualities are not provided; no much larger clone lies one nucleotide away. The immunoSEQ Assay, a bias-controlled multiplex PCR, was used to amplify TCRbeta CDR3 regions from genomic DNA. The authors' pipeline ran thus. The number of nucleated cells in each sample was estimated by amplification of reference gene primers within the assay. To quantify the absolute abundance of each unique TCRbeta CDR3 rearrangement, sequence reads were collapsed and filtered. For each sample, productive Simpson clonality was calculated as the square root of Simpson's diversity index over productive rearrangements. TCRdb retrieved this table from immuneACCESS and kept in-frame rearrangements only. Not all clones are present; in checked studies, unresolved V genes account for under half, and no reason is known for the remainder. Clone size and V and J calls were adopted from that table, with D and trimming inferred from the DNA. The sample contains over 100,000 clones, over 80% of them found a single time. The top ten clonotypes cover approximately 3.9% of the sample.

This specimen belongs to a study of blood T cell repertoires in COVID-19 (TCRdb year 2020). For the study in its entirety: Samples covering the acute and convalescent phases of COVID-19 were provided by collaborators in the United States, Italy and Spain. Samples came from the ongoing ImmuneRACE study (first 160 participants) plus 1,254 subjects from 6 global collaborators. Deeply sampled blood TCRbeta repertoires from subjects exposed to, actively infected with, or recovered from COVID-19 were included in the dataset. The prospective study material was composed of cDNA or gDNA derived from T cells, B-cell-depleted T cells, or PBMCs. The repertoires were released in a freely available public database meant as a resource for research on the immune response to SARS-CoV-2. Where available, HLA class I and class II types were obtained from metadata supplied by the sample provider rather than from assay-based typing. The sample metadata nearly always contained a de-identified subject ID, COVID-19 status, age in years and sex. General study outcomes and caveats: The quantity of clinical and demographic metadata differed by source and by participant and was supplied without curation.

In the prospective study, participants were roughly 18 to 89 years old, resided in under 30 geographic areas of the United States, and were enrolled through a virtual design. In the prospective study, participants were assigned to cohorts based on the clinical history participants reported in a screening survey and a study questionnaire. Recovered participants in ImmuneRACE Cohort 3 were defined as having two consecutive negative NP/OP PCR tests, clearance from a healthcare professional, or resolution of symptoms. In the prospective study, whole blood, serum and a nasopharyngeal or oropharyngeal swab were collected from each participant by mobile phlebotomists. Over an approximately 2-month period, participants in the prospective study had the option of providing additional blood draws and questionnaires. Blood samples from the prospective study were shipped frozen or at room temperature prior to DNA extraction.

This clonotype was sampled from a woman in her twenties or thirties who had recovered from COVID-19. The source material was PBMCs or T cells enriched from blood (not recorded which).

The CDR3: CASSIQGYTEAFF. The base sequence is TGTGCCAGTAGTATACAGGGCTACACTGAAGCTTTCTTT. The rearrangement combines TRBV19 with TRBJ1-1; TRBD1 might be the D gene, on 5 matching bases. For CDR1 and CDR2, the germline V gene (reference sequence) lists LNHDA and SQIVND. V is shortened by 2 bases, J by 3 bases, and the region joining them spans 7 bases. There are 13 amino acids in the CDR3, from cysteine to phenylalanine inclusive. The retained sequence is limited to the CDR3, 39 bases, with the frame set at the first base.